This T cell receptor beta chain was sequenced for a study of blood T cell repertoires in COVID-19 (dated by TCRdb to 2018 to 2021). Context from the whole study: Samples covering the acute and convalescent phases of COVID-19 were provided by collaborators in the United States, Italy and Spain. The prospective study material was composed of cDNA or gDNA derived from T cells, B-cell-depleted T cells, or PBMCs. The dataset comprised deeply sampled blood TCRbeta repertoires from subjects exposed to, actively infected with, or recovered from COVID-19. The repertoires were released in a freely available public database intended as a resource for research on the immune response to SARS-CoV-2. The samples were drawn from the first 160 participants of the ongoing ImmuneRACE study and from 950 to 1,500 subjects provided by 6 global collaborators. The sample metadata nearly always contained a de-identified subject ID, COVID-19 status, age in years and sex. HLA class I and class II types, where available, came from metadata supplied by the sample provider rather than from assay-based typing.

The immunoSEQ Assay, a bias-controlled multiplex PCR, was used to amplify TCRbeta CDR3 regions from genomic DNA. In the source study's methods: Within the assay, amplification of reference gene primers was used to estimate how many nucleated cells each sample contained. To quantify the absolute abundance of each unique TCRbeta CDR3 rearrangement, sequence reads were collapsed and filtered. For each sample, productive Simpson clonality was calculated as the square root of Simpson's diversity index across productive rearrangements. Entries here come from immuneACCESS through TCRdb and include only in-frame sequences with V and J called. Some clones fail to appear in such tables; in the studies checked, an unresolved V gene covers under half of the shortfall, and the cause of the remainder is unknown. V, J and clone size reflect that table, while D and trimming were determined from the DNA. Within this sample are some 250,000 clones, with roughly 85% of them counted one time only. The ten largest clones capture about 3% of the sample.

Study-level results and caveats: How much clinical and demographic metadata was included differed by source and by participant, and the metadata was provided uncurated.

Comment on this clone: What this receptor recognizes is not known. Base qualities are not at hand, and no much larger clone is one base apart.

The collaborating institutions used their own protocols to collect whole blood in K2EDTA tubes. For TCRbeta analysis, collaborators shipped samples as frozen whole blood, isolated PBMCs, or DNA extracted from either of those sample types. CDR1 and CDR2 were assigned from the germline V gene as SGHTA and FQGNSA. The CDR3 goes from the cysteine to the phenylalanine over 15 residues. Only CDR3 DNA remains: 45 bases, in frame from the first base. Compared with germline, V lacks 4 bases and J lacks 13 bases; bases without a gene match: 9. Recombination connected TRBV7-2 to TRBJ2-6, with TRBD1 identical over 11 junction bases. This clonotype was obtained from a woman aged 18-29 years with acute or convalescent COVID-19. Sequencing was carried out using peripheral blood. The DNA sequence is TGTGCCAGCAGCTCGCAACCGGGACAGGGGGGAGTCCTGACTTTC. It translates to CASSSQPGQGGVLTF.